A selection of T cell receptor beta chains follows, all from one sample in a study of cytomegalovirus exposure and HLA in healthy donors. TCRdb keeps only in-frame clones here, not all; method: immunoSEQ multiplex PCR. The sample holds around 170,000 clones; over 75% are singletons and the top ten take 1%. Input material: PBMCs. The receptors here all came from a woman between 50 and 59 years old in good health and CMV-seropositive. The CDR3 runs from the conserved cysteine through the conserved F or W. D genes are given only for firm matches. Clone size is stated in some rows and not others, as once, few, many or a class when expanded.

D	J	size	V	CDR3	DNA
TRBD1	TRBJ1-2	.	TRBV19	CASRTGQIYGYTF	TGTGCCAGTAGGACGGGACAGATTTATGGCTACACCTTC
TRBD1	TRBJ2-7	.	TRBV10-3	CAISRIGQGGFYEQYF	TGTGCCATCAGCCGGATCGGACAGGGGGGATTCTACGAGCAGTACTTC
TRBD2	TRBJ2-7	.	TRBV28	CASSRKASGAYEQYF	TGTGCCAGCAGTCGGAAAGCTAGCGGGGCATACGAGCAGTACTTC
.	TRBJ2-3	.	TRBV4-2	CASSPLTFGGDTQYF	TGTGCCAGCAGCCCACTCACTTTCGGGGGAGATACGCAGTATTTT
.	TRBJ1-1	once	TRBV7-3	CASSLGGSSEAFF	TGTGCCAGCAGCTTAGGGGGGTCCTCTGAAGCTTTCTTT
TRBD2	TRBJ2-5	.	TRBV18	CASSHADGGKETQYF	TGTGCCAGCTCACACGCGGACGGGGGGAAAGAGACCCAGTACTTC
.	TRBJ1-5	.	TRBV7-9	CASSLGSQPQHF	TGTGCCAGCAGCTTAGGGAGTCAGCCCCAGCATTTT
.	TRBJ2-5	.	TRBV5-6	CASSLTVYQETQYF	TGTGCCAGCAGCTTGACAGTGTACCAAGAGACCCAGTACTTC
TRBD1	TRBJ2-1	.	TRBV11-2	CASSLNTGVRYNEQFF	TGTGCCAGCAGCTTAAACACAGGGGTCCGCTACAATGAGCAGTTCTTC
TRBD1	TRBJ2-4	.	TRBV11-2	CASSENTDRGIQYF	TGTGCCAGCAGCGAGAACACTGACAGGGGCATTCAGTACTTC
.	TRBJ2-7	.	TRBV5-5	CASSLIPQSNYEQYF	TGTGCCAGCAGCTTGATTCCACAATCGAACTACGAGCAGTACTTC
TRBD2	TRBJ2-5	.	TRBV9	CASSLGAGYQETQYF	TGTGCCAGCAGCTTAGGAGCGGGATATCAAGAGACCCAGTACTTC
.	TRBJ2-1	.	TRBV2	CASSVIDEQFF	TGTGCCAGCAGTGTTATCGATGAGCAGTTCTTC
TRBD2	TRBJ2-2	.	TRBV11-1	CASSDRTSGNGELFF	TGTGCCAGCAGCGATCGGACTAGCGGGAACGGGGAGCTGTTTTTT
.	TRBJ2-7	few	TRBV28	CASTLGGYEQYF	TGTGCCAGCACCCTGGGGGGCTACGAGCAGTACTTC
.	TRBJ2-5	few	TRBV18	CASSPEGVRETQYF	TGTGCCAGCTCACCAGAAGGAGTTCGGGAGACCCAGTACTTC
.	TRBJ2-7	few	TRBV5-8	CASSLSRSPIGQYF	TGTGCCAGCAGCTTGTCTAGGTCGCCCATAGGGCAGTACTTC
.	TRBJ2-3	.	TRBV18	CASSPGGGRAIDTQYF	TGTGCCAGCTCGCCAGGAGGGGGGAGGGCCATAGATACGCAGTATTTT
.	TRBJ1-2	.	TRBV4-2	CASSQDWESLNYGYTF	TGTGCCAGCAGCCAAGATTGGGAGTCCTTAAACTATGGCTACACCTTC
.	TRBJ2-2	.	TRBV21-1	CASSKAPRDTGELFF	TGTGCCAGCAGCAAAGCCCCCCGGGACACCGGGGAGCTGTTTTTT
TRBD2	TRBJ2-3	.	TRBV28	CASRNSGGTQYF	TGTGCCAGCAGAAATAGCGGGGGTACGCAGTATTTT
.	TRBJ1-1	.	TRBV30	CAWIPGYLNTEAFF	TGTGCCTGGATCCCGGGATACCTGAACACTGAAGCTTTCTTT
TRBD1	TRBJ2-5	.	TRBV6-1	CASSLTGEGTQYF	TGTGCCAGCAGTCTTACAGGGGAAGGGACCCAGTACTTC
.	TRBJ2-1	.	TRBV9	CASSVATGQGLDEQFF	TGTGCCAGCAGCGTAGCTACCGGGCAGGGGCTCGATGAGCAGTTCTTC
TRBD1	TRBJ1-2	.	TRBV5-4	CASRPRGRLGYTF	TGTGCCAGCCGGCCCAGGGGGCGTCTGGGCTACACCTTC
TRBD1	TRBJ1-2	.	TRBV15	CATSRAQTGGDGYTF	TGTGCCACCAGCAGAGCCCAGACAGGGGGCGATGGCTACACCTTC
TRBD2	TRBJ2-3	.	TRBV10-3	CAISQTSGSTDTQYF	TGTGCCATCAGTCAGACTAGCGGGAGCACAGATACGCAGTATTTT
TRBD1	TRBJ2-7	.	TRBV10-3	CAISDTPRQGAYEQYF	TGTGCCATCAGTGATACTCCGAGACAGGGGGCCTACGAGCAGTACTTC
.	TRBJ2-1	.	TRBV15	CATSRDRGTAAYNEQFF	TGTGCCACCAGCCGCGACCGGGGGACAGCCGCCTACAATGAGCAGTTCTTC
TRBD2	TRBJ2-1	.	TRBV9	CASSVAGGGRRNEQFF	TGTGCCAGCAGCGTAGCTGGGGGGGGACGGCGAAATGAGCAGTTCTTC
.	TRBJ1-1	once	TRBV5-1	CASSLLQGIAEAFF	TGCGCCAGCAGCTTATTACAGGGTATAGCTGAAGCTTTCTTT
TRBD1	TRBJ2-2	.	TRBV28	CASRGQGRVIGELFF	TGTGCCAGCCGGGGACAGGGTAGGGTTATCGGGGAGCTGTTTTTT
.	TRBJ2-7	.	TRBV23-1	CASSHLRLESYEQYF	TGCGCCAGCAGTCACCTCCGACTGGAGTCCTACGAGCAGTACTTC
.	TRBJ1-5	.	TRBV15	CATSTIPPGSQPQHF	TGTGCCACCAGCACTATTCCCCCGGGGAGCCAGCCCCAGCATTTT
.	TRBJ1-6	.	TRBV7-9	CASSLDTNNSPLHF	TGTGCCAGCAGCTTGGACACAAATAATTCACCCCTCCACTTT
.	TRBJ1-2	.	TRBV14	CASSRQGGYGYTF	TGTGCCAGCAGCCGGCAGGGCGGTTATGGCTACACCTTC
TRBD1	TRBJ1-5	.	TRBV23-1	CASSQGQGNQPQHF	TGCGCCAGCAGTCAAGGACAGGGAAATCAGCCCCAGCATTTT
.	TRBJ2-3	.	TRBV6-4	CASSLYPDRDYTDTQYF	TGTGCCAGCAGTCTTTACCCGGACAGGGACTACACAGATACGCAGTATTTT
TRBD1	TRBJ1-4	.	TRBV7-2	CASSSDREGEKLFF	TGTGCCAGCAGCTCGGACAGGGAAGGCGAAAAACTGTTTTTT
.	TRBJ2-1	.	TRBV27	CASTPLWGRSYNEQFF	TGTGCCAGCACCCCATTATGGGGGCGCTCCTACAATGAGCAGTTCTTC
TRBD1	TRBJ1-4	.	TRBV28	CASSHDRAENEKLFF	TGTGCCAGCAGTCACGACAGGGCTGAGAATGAAAAACTGTTTTTT
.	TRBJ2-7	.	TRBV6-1	CASSDTQAHEQYF	TGTGCCAGCAGTGACACGCAGGCCCACGAGCAGTACTTC
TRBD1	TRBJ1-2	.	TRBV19	CASSIVDRGQGYTF	TGTGCCAGTAGTATCGTTGACAGGGGGCAAGGCTACACCTTC
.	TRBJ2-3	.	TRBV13	CASSPLSTDTQYF	TGTGCCAGCAGCCCGTTGAGCACAGATACGCAGTATTTT
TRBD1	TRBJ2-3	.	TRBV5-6	CASSGWDRGTDTQYF	TGTGCCAGCAGCGGGTGGGACAGGGGCACAGATACGCAGTATTTT
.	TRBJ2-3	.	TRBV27	CASSLELGAGDTQYF	TGTGCCAGCAGTTTAGAATTAGGGGCTGGGGATACGCAGTATTTT